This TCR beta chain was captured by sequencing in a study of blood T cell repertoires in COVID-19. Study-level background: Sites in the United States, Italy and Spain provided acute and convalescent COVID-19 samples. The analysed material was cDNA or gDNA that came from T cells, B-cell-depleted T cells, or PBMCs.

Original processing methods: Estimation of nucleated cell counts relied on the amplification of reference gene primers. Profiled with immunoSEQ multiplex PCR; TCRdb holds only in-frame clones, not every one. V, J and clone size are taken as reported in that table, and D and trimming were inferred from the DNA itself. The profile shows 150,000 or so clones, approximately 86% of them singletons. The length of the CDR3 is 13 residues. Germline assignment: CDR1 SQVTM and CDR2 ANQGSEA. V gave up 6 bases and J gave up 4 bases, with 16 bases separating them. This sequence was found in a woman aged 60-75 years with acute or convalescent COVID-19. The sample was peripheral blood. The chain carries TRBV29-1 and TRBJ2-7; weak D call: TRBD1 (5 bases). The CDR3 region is CSVTIRGSYEQYF. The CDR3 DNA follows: TGCAGCGTGACCATTAGGGGTTCTTACGAGCAGTACTTC.